Shown below are 11 T cell receptor beta chains from a single sample sequenced in a study of blood T cell repertoires in COVID-19. Generated by immunoSEQ multiplex PCR, the TCRdb table keeps only in-frame clones and is missing some. The data hold around 310,000 clones, with 88% observed a single time. The sequencing input was peripheral blood. The receptors stem from a woman aged 45-60 years with active or convalescent COVID-19.

The chain joins TRBV11-2 to TRBJ1-6; D gene uncertain. Deletions cut 3 bases from V and 6 bases from J, with 9 bases between. The CDR3 spans 14 residues. CDR1 and CDR2 (germline): SGHAT, FQNNGV. The CDR3 DNA is TGTGCCAGCAGCTTTGAAGGGAGTAATTCACCCCTCCACTTT. Its protein is CASSFEGSNSPLHF.

The chain is built from TRBV7-9 and TRBJ1-5; 9 bases fit TRBD1. V shed 5 bases and J 5 bases; nucleotides not matched to a gene: 7. The germline V gene has CDR1 SEHNR and CDR2 FQNEAQ (reference sequence). The CDR3 has 15 residues. CDR3 DNA sequence: TGTGCCAGCAGCGTAACGGGACAGGGCCATCAGCCCCAGCATTTT. Residues: CASSVTGQGHQPQHF.

The chain combines TRBV6-4 with TRBJ1-1; no clear D. Between the trimmed V and J ends, which lost 2 bases and 0 bases, there was a span of 13 bases. Germline CDR1 reads MRHNA; CDR2 reads SNTAGT. The CDR3 sequence is 16 residues long. The CDR3 coding sequence is TGTGCCAGCAGTGACGTGAGAGGGAGGATGAACACTGAAGCTTTCTTT. Protein sequence: CASSDVRGRMNTEAFF.

There are a few counts of this clone. The chain combines TRBV18 with TRBJ2-2; 9 bases line up with TRBD2. The germline V gene encodes CDR1 KGHSH and CDR2 LQKENI. This CDR3 comprises 16 residues. Trimming took 1 base from V and 4 from J; bases not matched to a gene: 4. As DNA, the CDR3 is TGTGCCAGCTCACCACTAGCGGGGGCACTCACCGGGGAGCTGTTTTTT. This translates into CASSPLAGALTGELFF.

This sequence joins TRBV16 and TRBJ2-1; 8 bases agree with TRBD1. Trimming removed 1 base from V and 2 bases from J; junction bases left unmatched: 10. The CDR3 consists of 18 residues. Per the germline V gene, CDR1 is KGHSY and CDR2 is FQNENV. CDR3 sequence (DNA): TGTGCCAGCAGCCAATACCGTCTCCGGGACAGGACCTACAATGAGCAGTTCTTC. This translates into CASSQYRLRDRTYNEQFF.

The CDR3 DNA reads as TGCAGCGTTGAGACAGGGGAACCGGACTATGGCTACACCTTC. Residues: CSVETGEPDYGYTF. This chain uses TRBV29-1 with TRBJ1-2; 8 bases fit TRBD1. V lost 3 bases to trimming and J lost 3 bases; unmatched junction nucleotides: 6. Per the germline V gene, CDR1 is SQVTM and CDR2 is ANQGSEA. The CDR3 has 14 residues.

This CDR3 is CASSLGQGARDPQFF. The CDR3 DNA follows: TGTGCCAGCAGCTTAGGACAGGGGGCTAGGGATCCGCAGTTCTTC. V usage is TRBV11-1 and J usage is TRBJ2-1; 10 nucleotides agree with TRBD1. Germline V gives CDR1 SGHAT, CDR2 FQDESV (reference sequence). J was trimmed by 12 bases and V by 1 base; bases with no gene match: 9. The CDR3 contains 15 residues.

The chain carries TRBV7-3 and TRBJ2-7, with no clear D. In germline, CDR1 is SGHTA, CDR2 FQGTGA. Trimming shortened V by 5 bases and J by 0 bases, and 14 bases separated the two germline ends. The CDR3 is 15 residues long. CDR3 in amino acids: CASSTTPSLSYEQYF. DNA of the CDR3: TGTGCCAGCAGCACAACCCCGTCCCTCTCCTACGAGCAGTACTTC.

The chain links TRBV13 to TRBJ2-1, with a weak D call TRBD2 (5 bases). Trimming removed 4 bases at V and 10 bases at J, with 8 bases between. Germline V gene sequence: CDR1 PRHDT, CDR2 FYEKMQ (reference sequence). The CDR3 covers 11 residues. CDR3 coding DNA: TGTGCCAGCAGCTCTCGCGGGGAGCAGTTCTTC. Translating gives CASSSRGEQFF.

This clone was seen more than once but under ten times. The chain combines TRBV5-1 with TRBJ2-1; 10 bases fit TRBD2. Germline values: CDR1 SGHRS, CDR2 YFSETQ. After removal of 0 bases from V and 4 bases from J, the junction contained 13 bases not matched to a gene. The CDR3 runs to 19 residues. As DNA, the CDR3 is TGCGCCAGCAGCTTGGATCCTAGCGGGGGCGCCTACGGTTACAATGAGCAGTTCTTC. It yields the protein CASSLDPSGGAYGYNEQFF.

The rearrangement links TRBV3-1 (or the pseudogene TRBV3-2) to TRBJ1-3; D possibly corresponds to TRBD1 (5 bases). Trimming took off 4 bases at V and 1 base at J, with 20 bases between the two ends. CDR1 and CDR2 (germline): LGHDT, YNNKEL (reference sequence). The CDR3 runs to 18 residues. CDR3 sequence reads: CASSRQKTGGLSGNTIYF. CDR3 coding DNA: TGTGCCAGCAGCCGACAAAAGACCGGGGGGTTATCTGGAAACACCATATATTTT.